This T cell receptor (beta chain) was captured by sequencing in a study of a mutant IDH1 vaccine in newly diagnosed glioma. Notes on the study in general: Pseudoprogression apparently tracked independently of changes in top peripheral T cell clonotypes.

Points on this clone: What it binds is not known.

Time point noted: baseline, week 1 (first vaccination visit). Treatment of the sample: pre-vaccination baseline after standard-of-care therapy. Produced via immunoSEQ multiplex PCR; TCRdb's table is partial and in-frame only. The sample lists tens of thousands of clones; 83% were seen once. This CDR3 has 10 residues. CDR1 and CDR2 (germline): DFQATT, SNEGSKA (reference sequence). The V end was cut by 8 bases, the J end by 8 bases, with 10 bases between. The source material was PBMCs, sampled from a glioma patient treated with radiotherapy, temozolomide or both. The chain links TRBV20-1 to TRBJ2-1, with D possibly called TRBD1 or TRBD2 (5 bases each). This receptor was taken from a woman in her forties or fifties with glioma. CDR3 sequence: CSTRGHEQFF. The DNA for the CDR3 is TGCAGTACGAGGGGCCATGAGCAGTTCTTC.